This T cell receptor (beta chain) was captured by sequencing in a study of Ad26.COV2.S vaccination and SARS-CoV-2 variants. As for the study in general: Donor was in the COV1001 Ad26.COV2.S trial arm. Recipients of Ad26.COV2.S got it intramuscularly, once or twice 56 days apart. The study, taken as a whole, reports: Measures of TCR breadth and depth may have fallen short of total T cell responses.

The protocol was immunoSEQ multiplex PCR, while the TCRdb copy is restricted to in-frame clones and leaves out a portion. The table has 350,000 to 500,000 clones, less than 95% seen once; the top ten hold under 4.5%. As regards this clone: No antigen is known for it.

Germline CDR1 and CDR2: MDHEN and SYDVKM. The CDR3 spans 15 residues. Unmatched junction bases numbered 7, after V lost 6 bases and J lost 1 base. Treatment noted: roughly 18 received Ad26.COV2.S at low or high dose, single or two shots; a few received placebo; per-sample allocation not given. Sampling happened 63 days after the first vaccine or placebo injection. The donor's status was that of an adult aged 18-55 years in Boston. This chain joins TRBV28 and TRBJ2-3, with TRBD2 matching over 7 bases. This clonotype originated in a person between 18 and 60 years old who received the Ad26.COV2.S COVID-19 vaccine or a placebo. The input for sequencing was peripheral blood, taken in a trial of Ad26.COV2.S vaccine versus placebo. The CDR3 nucleotides read TGTGCCAGCAGCCGACTAGCCGGGGGCACAGATACGCAGTATTTT. This sequence encodes CASSRLAGGTDTQYF.